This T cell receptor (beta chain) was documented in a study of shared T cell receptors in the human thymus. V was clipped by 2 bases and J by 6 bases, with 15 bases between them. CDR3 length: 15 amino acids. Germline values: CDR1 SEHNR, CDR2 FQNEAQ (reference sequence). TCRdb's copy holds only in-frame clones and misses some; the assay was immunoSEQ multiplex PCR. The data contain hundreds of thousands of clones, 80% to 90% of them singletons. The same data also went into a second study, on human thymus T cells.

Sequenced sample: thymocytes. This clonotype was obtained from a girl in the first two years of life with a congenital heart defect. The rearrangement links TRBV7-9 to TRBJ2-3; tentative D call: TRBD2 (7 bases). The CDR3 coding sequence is TGTGCCAGCAGCTTAACCGGGGGGCCCGGGGATACGCAGTATTTT. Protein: CASSLTGGPGDTQYF.